This T cell receptor (beta chain) is from a study of graft-versus-host responses after intestinal transplantation. Whole-study context: Multivisceral, liver-intestinal, or isolated intestinal grafts went to recipients.

The table came from immunoSEQ multiplex PCR; TCRdb's copy has only in-frame clones and leaves some out. The sample shows under 100,000 clones, roughly 85% of them seen only once. Trimming cost V 0 bases and J 6 bases, with 15 bases left between them. The CDR3 loop spans 16 amino acids. Germline V gives CDR1 KGHSH, CDR2 LQKENI. For this clone: Its antigen is undetermined.

Source: unstimulated CD4+ T cells sorted from spleen or lymph node cells, taken before intestinal transplant. This rearrangement joins TRBV18 to TRBJ1-5; D perhaps matches TRBD1 (5 bases). The sequence came from a human donor who received an intestinal transplant. CDR3 sequence (DNA): TGTGCCAGCTCACCACCGGGGCAGCTAGGCGGTCAGCCCCAGCATTTT. The encoded protein is CASSPPGQLGGQPQHF.